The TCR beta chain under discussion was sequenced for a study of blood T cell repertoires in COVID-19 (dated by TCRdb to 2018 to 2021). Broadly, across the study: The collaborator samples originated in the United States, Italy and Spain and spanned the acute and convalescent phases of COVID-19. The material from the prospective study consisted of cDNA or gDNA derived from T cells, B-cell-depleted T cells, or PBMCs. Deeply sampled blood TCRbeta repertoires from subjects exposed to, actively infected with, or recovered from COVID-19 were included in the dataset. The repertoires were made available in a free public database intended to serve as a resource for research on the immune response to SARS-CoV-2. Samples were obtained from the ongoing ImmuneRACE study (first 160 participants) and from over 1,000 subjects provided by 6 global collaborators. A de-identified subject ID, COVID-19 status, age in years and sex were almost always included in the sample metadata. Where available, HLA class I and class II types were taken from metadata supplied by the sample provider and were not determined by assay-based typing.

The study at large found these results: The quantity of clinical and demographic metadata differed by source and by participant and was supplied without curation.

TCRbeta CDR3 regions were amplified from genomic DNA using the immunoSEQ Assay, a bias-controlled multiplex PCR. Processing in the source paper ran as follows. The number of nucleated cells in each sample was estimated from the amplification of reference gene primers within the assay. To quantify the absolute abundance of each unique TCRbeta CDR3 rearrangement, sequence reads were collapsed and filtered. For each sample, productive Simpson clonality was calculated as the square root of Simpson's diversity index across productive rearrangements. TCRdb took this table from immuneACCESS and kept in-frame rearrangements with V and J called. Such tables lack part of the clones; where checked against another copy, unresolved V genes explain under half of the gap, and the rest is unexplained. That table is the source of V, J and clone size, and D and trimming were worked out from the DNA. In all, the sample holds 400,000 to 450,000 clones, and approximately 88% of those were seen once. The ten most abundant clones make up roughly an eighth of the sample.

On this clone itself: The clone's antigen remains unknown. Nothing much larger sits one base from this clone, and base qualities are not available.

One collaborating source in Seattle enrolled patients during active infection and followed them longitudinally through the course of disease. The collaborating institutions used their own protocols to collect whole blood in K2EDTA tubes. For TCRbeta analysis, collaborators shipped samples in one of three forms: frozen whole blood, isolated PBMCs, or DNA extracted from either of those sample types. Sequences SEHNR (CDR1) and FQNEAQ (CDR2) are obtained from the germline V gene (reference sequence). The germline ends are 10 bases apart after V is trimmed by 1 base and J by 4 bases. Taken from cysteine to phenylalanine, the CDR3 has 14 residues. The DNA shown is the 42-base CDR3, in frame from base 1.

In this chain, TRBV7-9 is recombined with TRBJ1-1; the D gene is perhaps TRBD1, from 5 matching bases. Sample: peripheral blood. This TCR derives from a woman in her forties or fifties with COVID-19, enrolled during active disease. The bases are TGTGCCAGCAGCTTAGAAGGGGAGGGCACTGAAGCTTTCTTT. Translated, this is CASSLEGEGTEAFF.